Below are 3 T cell receptor beta chains sequenced from a single sample in a study of blood T cells in healthy people across ages. With a J-beta primer mix and a sample-barcoded 5' primer, a second PCR ran roughly 6 to 12 cycles. MiXCR, applied by TCRdb to the 5' RACE reads, yields one record per CDR3 protein. The sample yields about a million distinct CDR3 sequences, about 44% seen once. The sequencing sample was made of blood. The receptor source for this set is a man aged 30-40 years in good health.

The chain is built from TRBV4-3 and TRBJ2-1; 10 nucleotides align to TRBD2. The germline CDR1 and CDR2 sequences are LGHNA and YSLEER. The CDR3 is 18 amino acids. J lost 0 bases, V lost 3 bases, and 8 bases had no gene match. For the CDR3, the DNA is TGCGCCAGCAGCCAGGCTATAGCGGGGGGTGCCTCCTACAATGAGCAGTTCTTC. Encoded protein: CASSQAIAGGASYNEQFF.

This sequence joins TRBV6-5 and TRBJ2-1, with D possibly TRBD2 on 6 matching bases. The V end lost 6 bases, the J end lost 8 bases, and 20 bases lay between the germline ends. Germline CDR1 is MNHEY and CDR2 is SVGAGI. The CDR3 is 15 amino acids. The DNA of the CDR3 is TGTGCCAGCAGCTCGCCGGGGGTCCGTTTGGATGAGCAGTTCTTC. Amino acids: CASSSPGVRLDEQFF.

This chain links TRBV11-1 with TRBJ2-1; a weak D match, TRBD1 (5 bases). Germline CDR1 SGHAT, CDR2 FQDESV (reference sequence). Trimming pared 2 bases from V and 8 bases from J, leaving 13 bases between. This CDR3 has 14 amino acids. DNA for the CDR3: TGTGCCAGCAGCTTAAGGGGTTGGGCCCATGAGCAGTTCTTC. Amino acids: CASSLRGWAHEQFF.